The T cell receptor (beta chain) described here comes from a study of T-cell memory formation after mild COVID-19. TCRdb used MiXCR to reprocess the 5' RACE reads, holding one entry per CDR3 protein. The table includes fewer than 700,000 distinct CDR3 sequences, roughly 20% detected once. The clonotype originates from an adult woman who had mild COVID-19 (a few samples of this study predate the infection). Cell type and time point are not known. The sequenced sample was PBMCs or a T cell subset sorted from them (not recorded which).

The CDR3 spells CASSVTGVLYNEQFF. In DNA form, the CDR3 reads TGTGCCAGCAGCGTTACAGGGGTATTGTACAATGAGCAGTTCTTC. This chain uses TRBV6-2 or TRBV6-3 with TRBJ2-1; TRBD1 matches 7 bases. V shed 6 bases, J shed 4 bases, and the junction held 9 bases outside the gene matches. This CDR3 region has 15 residues. Germline values: CDR1 MNHEY, CDR2 SVGEGT.